This T cell receptor (beta chain) was observed in a study of blood T cell repertoires in COVID-19. On the study more broadly: Both acute and convalescent COVID-19 samples were obtained from the United States, Italy and Spain. Nucleic acid was either cDNA or gDNA, and it came from T cells, B-cell-depleted T cells, or PBMCs.

In the authors' methods: Scientists estimated how many nucleated cells there were by amplifying reference gene primers. The repertoire was sequenced with immunoSEQ multiplex PCR; TCRdb's copy has only in-frame clones and lacks some. The DNA gave D and trimming, while V, J and clone size come from that table. The sample lists about 75,000 clones; 84% were seen once. The V and J ends lost 5 bases and 0 bases, in that order; junction bases with no gene match: 3. The CDR3 has 15 residues. Looked up from germline, CDR1 is KGHSH and CDR2 is LQKENI. The origin of this receptor is a woman between 45 and 60 years old with acute or convalescent COVID-19. Sequencing was carried out using peripheral blood. V and J are TRBV18 and TRBJ2-7, with TRBD2 matching 11 bases. The CDR3 spells CASSGGTSGSYEQYF. The DNA for the CDR3 is TGTGCCAGCTCAGGCGGGACTAGCGGCTCCTACGAGCAGTACTTC.